This T cell receptor beta chain was found in a study of T cells in Graves' hyperthyroidism and ophthalmopathy. Diagnosing involved the use of clinical symptoms, serum thyroxine and TRAb, thyroid ultrasound and orbital computed tomography. Researchers amplified the TCR beta CDR3 regions from RNA transcripts. The TCR CDR3 first-round RT-PCR relied on the HTBI primer set. TCRdb reprocessed the multiplex PCR reads via MiXCR and lists one record per CDR3 protein. The data hold 350,000 or so distinct CDR3 sequences, with roughly 20% observed a single time. Whole-study findings and limits: In the blood, most expanded thyroid clonotypes above 0.001 appeared as well. Ophthalmopathy was told apart from stable hyperthyroidism by a 13 V-J model. Before onset, by a median of around 6.1 months, the model predicted ophthalmopathy.

The length of the CDR3 is 13 residues. V shed 3 bases and J shed 3 bases, with 8 bases lying between them. Comments on this clonotype: The antigen remains undetermined.

This chain uses TRBV12-3 or TRBV12-4 with TRBJ1-1; D call uncertain. This sequence was found in a middle-aged woman with Graves' ophthalmopathy. Sequencing was done on a sample of blood. DNA of the CDR3: TGTGCCAGCAGTTTGACGGCGGACACTGAAGCTTTCTTT. This encodes CASSLTADTEAFF.